Presented here are 19 T cell receptor beta chains from one specimen sequenced in a study of type 1 and type 2 diabetes patients. PCR was run on genomic DNA. Multiplex PCR with 30 forward and 13 reverse primers amplified the TCR beta CDR3. TCRdb reanalysed the multiplex PCR reads using MiXCR and keeps one entry per CDR3 protein. The sample has 250,000 to 300,000 distinct CDR3 sequences, around 47% seen once. The sequenced sample was peripheral blood mononuclear cells (PBMCs). The receptors come from a man aged 18 to 29 with type 2 diabetes.

This clonotype occurred a few times. V usage is TRBV15 and J usage is TRBJ2-1; 8 nucleotides align to TRBD2. Germline V gene data show CDR1 as LNHNV and CDR2 as YYDKDF (reference sequence). The J segment lost 3 bases and the V segment lost 6 bases, leaving 13 bases of the junction unmatched. The CDR3 consists of 17 residues. This chain's CDR3 is CATSLNGAGEFYNEQFF. CDR3 nucleotides: TGTGCCACCAGTTTGAACGGAGCGGGGGAGTTCTACAATGAGCAGTTCTTC. Full variable domain (missing parts from reference TRBV15 and TRBJ2-1): DAMVIQNPRYQVTQFGKPVTLSCSQTLNHNVMYWYQQKSSQAPKLLFHYYDKDFNNEADTPDNFQSRRPNTSFCFLDIRSPGLGDTAMYLCATSLNGAGEFYNEQFFGPGTRLTVL.

V is TRBV14 and J is TRBJ2-2, with a tentative D call TRBD1 (5 bases). Trimming took 2 bases from V and 5 from J, leaving 18 bases between them. Germline CDR1 is SGHDN and CDR2 is FVKESK. The CDR3 has 17 residues. As DNA, the CDR3 is TGTGCCAGCAGCCAAAGACCGGCTCACACAGGTACCGGGGAGCTGTTTTTT. Amino acids: CASSQRPAHTGTGELFF. Full variable domain (outside the CDR3, taken from reference TRBV14 and TRBJ2-2): EAGVTQFPSHSVIEKGQTVTLRCDPISGHDNLYWYRRVMGKEIKFLLHFVKESKQDESGMPNNRFLAERTGGTYSTLKVQPAELEDSGVYFCASSQRPAHTGTGELFFGEGSRLTVL.

The rearrangement uses TRBV12-3 or TRBV12-4 and TRBJ2-5; D gene ambiguous. The CDR3 spans 14 residues. V was cut by 2 bases and J by 1 base, with 8 bases left in between. The CDR3 DNA follows: TGTGCCAGCAGTTTACGGCTAGGCCAAGAGACCCAGTACTTC. This sequence encodes CASSLRLGQETQYF.

This clonotype was observed a handful of times. The chain couples TRBV5-1 to TRBJ2-3, with a possible D match to TRBD1 (6 bases). CDR1 and CDR2 (germline): SGHRS, YFSETQ. This CDR3 comprises 14 residues. Trimming took 5 bases from V and 2 from J, leaving 12 bases between them. The CDR3 here is CASRQGPSTDTQYF. As DNA, the CDR3 is TGCGCCAGCAGACAGGGTCCCTCCACAGATACGCAGTATTTT. The variable domain in full, with the rest retrieved from reference TRBV5-1 and TRBJ2-3, is KAGVTQTPRYLIKTRGQQVTLSCSPISGHRSVSWYQQTPGQGLQFLFEYFSETQRNKGNFPGRFSGRQFSNSRSEMNVSTLELGDSALYLCASRQGPSTDTQYFGPGTRLTVL.

The sample holds a few counts of this clonotype. The CDR3 spells CASSETTPLDTQYF. CDR3 bases: TGTGCCAGCAGTGAGACTACCCCCCTAGATACGCAGTATTTT. This chain links TRBV25-1 with TRBJ2-3; tentative D call: TRBD2 (5 bases). The V gene's germline CDR1 is MGHDK and CDR2 SYGVNS. The CDR3 contains 14 residues. V was trimmed by 3 bases and J by 5 bases, leaving 12 bases between them.

This clonotype has a single count. V is TRBV5-1 and J is TRBJ1-4, with unresolved D. The CDR3 loop spans 18 amino acids. The germline V and J ends were trimmed by 0 bases and 6 bases, with 21 bases remaining between them. Germline V gives CDR1 SGHRS, CDR2 YFSETQ. This CDR3 reads CASSLEGAALRGHEKLFF. DNA for the CDR3: TGCGCCAGCAGCTTGGAGGGTGCTGCTCTTCGAGGTCATGAAAAACTGTTTTTT.

The chain is built from TRBV4-1 and TRBJ2-7; the match to TRBD1 covers 9 bases. The trim removed 6 bases at V and 4 bases at J, leaving 7 bases unmatched. The germline gives CDR1 MGHRA, CDR2 YSYEKL. The length of the CDR3 is 14 residues. The CDR3 sequence: CASRPGQGAYEQYF. For the CDR3, the DNA is TGCGCCAGCAGGCCGGGACAGGGAGCATACGAGCAGTACTTC.

The rearrangement joins TRBV30 to TRBJ2-5; 7 bases are shared with TRBD2. This CDR3 is built from 16 residues. Germline-derived CDR1 and CDR2 are GTSNPN and SVGIG (reference sequence). With 0 bases clipped from V and 5 bases from J, the junction kept 12 bases outside the gene matches. The CDR3 bases are TGTGCCTGGAGTGTACTCCTGCGGGAGATAGAGGAGACCCAGTACTTC. As protein: CAWSVLLREIEETQYF.

Only one count was recorded for this clonotype. At one boundary the junction diverges from the germline segment, which might be a read error. The chain is built from TRBV10-2 and TRBJ2-3, with D maybe TRBD1 (6 bases). The CDR3 covers 15 residues. Germline CDR1 is WSHSY and CDR2 is SAAADI. This CDR3 is CSSSETRGYTDTQYF. CDR3 nucleotides: TGCTCCAGCAGTGAGACCAGGGGTTACACAGATACGCAGTATTTT.

This clonotype appeared a few times. J is TRBJ1-1 and V is TRBV9; D gene unclear. Trimming removed 1 base from V and 2 bases from J, with 6 bases in between. The CDR3 is made up of 13 amino acids. CDR1 is SGDLS and CDR2 is YYNGEE in the germline V gene. The CDR3 here is CASSVSLNTEAFF. As DNA, the CDR3 is TGTGCCAGCAGCGTATCTCTCAACACTGAAGCTTTCTTT.

This CDR3 reads CSAREQGGGEKLFF. Written as DNA, the CDR3 is TGCAGTGCTAGAGAGCAGGGTGGCGGTGAAAAACTGTTTTTT. This chain connects TRBV20-1 to TRBJ1-4; a weak D match, TRBD1 (5 bases). Germline lookup yields CDR1 DFQATT and CDR2 SNEGSKA (reference sequence). Trimming stripped 0 bases from V and 7 bases from J, with 12 bases between. The length of the CDR3 is 14 residues.

V is TRBV27 and J is TRBJ2-7, with D perhaps matching TRBD1 (7 bases). Trimming stripped 5 bases from V and 0 bases from J, with 14 bases between. Looked up from germline, CDR1 is MNHEY and CDR2 is SMNVEV (reference sequence). The CDR3 is made up of 15 amino acids. CDR3 sequence: CASSTRQGGSYEQYF. DNA for the CDR3: TGTGCCAGCAGTACCCGACAGGGAGGCTCCTACGAGCAGTACTTC.

The J gene is TRBJ1-4, the V gene TRBV20-1; D is possibly TRBD1 (6 bases). V shed 5 bases and J shed 8 bases, with 21 bases lying between them. The CDR3 spans 15 residues. Germline V lookup: CDR1 DFQATT, CDR2 SNEGSKA (reference sequence). CDR3 DNA: TGCAGTGCTGACCGGCAGGGGACGGGAGGAGAAAAACTGTTTTTT. It codes for CSADRQGTGGEKLFF.

The chain has TRBV9 and TRBJ1-6; D is ambiguous. From germline, CDR1 is SGDLS and CDR2 YYNGEE. The CDR3 contains 12 residues. V lost 3 bases and J 7 bases, leaving 5 bases between the germline ends. CDR3 in DNA: TGTGCCAGCAGCGGAAGGAATTCACCCCTCCACTTT. This gives the protein CASSGRNSPLHF. Together with reference TRBV9 and TRBJ1-6, the CDR3 gives the full variable domain: DSGVTQTPKHLITATGQRVTLRCSPRSGDLSVYWYQQSLDQGLQFLIQYYNGEERAKGNILERFSAQQFPDLHSELNLSSLELGDSALYFCASSGRNSPLHFGNGTRLTVT.

This clonotype was seen just once. The DNA for the CDR3 is TGTGCCAGCAGCGTAGGGACTAGCGGGGGGCCTCAGGATGTCGAGCAGTACTTC. Protein sequence: CASSVGTSGGPQDVEQYF. This rearrangement joins TRBV9 to TRBJ2-7, with TRBD2 identical over 14 bases. This CDR3 has 18 amino acids. The V segment lost 0 bases and the J segment 6 bases; nucleotides outside the gene matches: 11. Germline V CDR1 and CDR2: SGDLS, YYNGEE.

The chain joins TRBV6-6 to TRBJ1-1; D remains unclear. This CDR3 has 11 residues. Germline CDR1 reads MNHNY; CDR2 reads SVGAGI (reference sequence). V shed 3 bases and J shed 5 bases, with 4 bases lying between them. The CDR3 nucleotides are TGTGCCAGCAGTTATTTAACTGAAGCTTTCTTT. This translates into CASSYLTEAFF.

This clonotype was observed a handful of times. The chain links TRBV4-1 to TRBJ1-2, with D possibly being TRBD1 (5 bases). Germline assignment: CDR1 MGHRA and CDR2 YSYEKL. V dropped 1 base and J dropped 2 bases, with 5 bases sitting between them. This CDR3 has 13 amino acids. DNA of the CDR3: TGCGCCAGCAGCCAAGGACAGAACTATGGCTACACCTTC. Translating gives CASSQGQNYGYTF.

The chain has TRBV29-1 and TRBJ2-3, with 9 positions matching TRBD1. The CDR3 totals 14 residues. Germline V CDR1 and CDR2: SQVTM, ANQGSEA. Trimming took 5 bases from V and 5 from J; bases not matched to a gene: 8. The chain's CDR3 is CSVTQGAGGDTQYF. CDR3 sequence (DNA): TGCAGCGTTACACAGGGGGCAGGGGGAGATACGCAGTATTTT.

CDR3 amino acids: CAISEGIPQNYGYTF. CDR3 in DNA: TGTGCCATCAGTGAAGGGATCCCTCAGAACTATGGCTACACCTTC. The chain links TRBV10-3 to TRBJ1-2; D is undetermined. The CDR3 extends over 15 amino acids. Trimming shortened V by 3 bases and J by 2 bases, and 13 bases separated the two germline ends. Germline CDR1 and CDR2: ENHRY and SYGVKD.